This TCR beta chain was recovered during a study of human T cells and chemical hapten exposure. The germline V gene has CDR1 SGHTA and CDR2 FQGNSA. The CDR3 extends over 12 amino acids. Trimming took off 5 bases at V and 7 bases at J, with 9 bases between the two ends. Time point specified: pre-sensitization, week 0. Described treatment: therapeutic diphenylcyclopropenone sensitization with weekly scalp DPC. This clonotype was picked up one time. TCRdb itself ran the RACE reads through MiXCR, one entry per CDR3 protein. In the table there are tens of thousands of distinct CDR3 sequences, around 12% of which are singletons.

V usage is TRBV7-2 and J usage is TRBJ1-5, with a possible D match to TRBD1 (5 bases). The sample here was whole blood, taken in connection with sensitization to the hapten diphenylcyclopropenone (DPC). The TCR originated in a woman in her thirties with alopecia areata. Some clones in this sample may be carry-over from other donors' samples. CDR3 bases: TGTGCCAGCAGCCTCCGGGGGCAGCCCCAGCATTTT. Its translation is CASSLRGQPQHF.